This entry concerns a single T cell receptor beta chain. The data are from a study of cytomegalovirus exposure and HLA in healthy donors. V lost 4 bases and J lost 8, with 6 bases in between. The CDR3 contains 11 residues. CDR1 and CDR2 from the germline V gene are SGHDN and FVKESK. Researchers ran the PCR with 60 Vbeta and 13 Jbeta primers. Sequenced by immunoSEQ multiplex PCR; TCRdb stores in-frame clones only, minus some. The table shows under 200,000 clones, with roughly 60% occurring only once. The J gene is TRBJ2-1, the V gene TRBV14; D remains ambiguous. The source is a man between 35 and 55 years old in good health and CMV-seronegative. Sequenced input: PBMCs. CDR3 loop: CASSRHHEQFF. CDR3 DNA: TGTGCCAGCAGCCGGCACCATGAGCAGTTCTTC.